This passage covers 5 T cell receptor beta chains from one sample sequenced in a study of T cell responses to AZD1222 COVID-19 vaccine. Measured with immunoSEQ multiplex PCR; TCRdb has only the in-frame clones, and not every one. The table records tens of thousands of clones, around nine tenths of them present only once. The specimen comprised peripheral blood, sampled 28 days after the second AZD1222 dose. The receptors were gathered from an adult who received the AZD1222 COVID-19 vaccine.

The chain has TRBV30 and TRBJ1-1; D uncertain. V shed 5 bases and J shed 1 base, with 11 bases lying between them. Germline lookup yields CDR1 GTSNPN and CDR2 SVGIG (reference sequence). The CDR3 runs 13 residues. CDR3 sequence reads: CAWEGGWNTEAFF. The CDR3 nucleotides read TGTGCCTGGGAGGGAGGATGGAACACTGAAGCTTTCTTT.

J is TRBJ2-7 and V is TRBV7-2; 8 bases line up with TRBD2. This CDR3 spans 14 amino acids. Germline values: CDR1 SGHTA, CDR2 FQGNSA. V shed 5 bases, J shed 3 bases, and the junction held 6 bases outside the gene matches. The CDR3 spells CASSLTGGNYEQYF. CDR3 nucleotide sequence: TGTGCCAGCAGCCTTACGGGAGGGAACTACGAGCAGTACTTC.

The table lists this clone with a count of one. The rearrangement joins TRBV3-1 (or the pseudogene TRBV3-2) to TRBJ2-5; 8 nucleotides line up with TRBD1. CDR1 LGHDT and CDR2 YNNKEL come from the germline V gene (reference sequence). Trimming at V came to 4 bases and at J to 5 bases, leaving 12 bases not matched to a gene. CDR3 length: 16 amino acids. The CDR3 is CASSPLETTGGETQYF. CDR3 nucleotide sequence: TGTGCCAGCAGCCCCCTAGAGACAACAGGGGGTGAGACCCAGTACTTC.

This clone was observed a handful of times. J is TRBJ2-2 and V is TRBV18; D remains unclear. Germline CDR1 is KGHSH and CDR2 is LQKENI. This CDR3 is 13 amino acids long. V lost 5 bases, J lost 0 bases, and 4 bases lay in between. For the CDR3, the DNA is TGTGCCAGCTCAAACGCGAACACCGGGGAGCTGTTTTTT. Protein sequence: CASSNANTGELFF.

The chain combines TRBV6-5 with TRBJ1-5; D remains unclear. Trimming removed 5 bases at V and 0 bases at J, with 11 bases between. CDR1 and CDR2 (germline): MNHEY, SVGAGI. The CDR3 consists of 15 residues. The CDR3 spells CASSRGMNSNQPQHF. The DNA for the CDR3 is TGTGCCAGCAGTCGCGGTATGAATAGCAATCAGCCCCAGCATTTT.